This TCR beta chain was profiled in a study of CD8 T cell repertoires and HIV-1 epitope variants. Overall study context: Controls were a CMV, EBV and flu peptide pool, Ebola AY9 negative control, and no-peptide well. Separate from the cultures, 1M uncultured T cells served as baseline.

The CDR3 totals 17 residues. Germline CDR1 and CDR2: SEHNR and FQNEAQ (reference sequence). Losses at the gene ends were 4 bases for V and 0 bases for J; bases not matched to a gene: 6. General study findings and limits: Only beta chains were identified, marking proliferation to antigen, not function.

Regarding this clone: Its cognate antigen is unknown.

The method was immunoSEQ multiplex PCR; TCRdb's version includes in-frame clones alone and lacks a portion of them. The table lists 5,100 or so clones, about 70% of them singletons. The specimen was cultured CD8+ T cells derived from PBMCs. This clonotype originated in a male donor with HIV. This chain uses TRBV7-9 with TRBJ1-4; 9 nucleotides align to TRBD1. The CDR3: CASSSATGGATNEKLFF. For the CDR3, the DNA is TGTGCCAGCAGCTCGGCGACAGGGGGAGCAACTAATGAAAAACTGTTTTTT. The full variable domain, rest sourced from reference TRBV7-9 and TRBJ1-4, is DTGVSQNPRHKITKRGQNVTFRCDPISEHNRLYWYRQTLGQGPEFLTYFQNEAQLEKSRLLSDRFSAERPKGSFSTLEIQRTEQGDSAMYLCASSSATGGATNEKLFFGSGTQLSVL.